The entry that follows covers one TCR beta chain sequence. Germline V CDR1 and CDR2: SGHRS, YFSETQ. Trimming took 3 bases from V and 0 from J; bases not matched to a gene: 7. This CDR3 is built from 17 residues. In the original analysis: Estimation of nucleated cell counts was performed using reference gene primer amplification. The repertoire was sequenced with immunoSEQ multiplex PCR; TCRdb's copy has only in-frame clones and lacks some. Clonal size and the V and J genes are those of that table, whereas D and trimming came from the DNA. Of a few hundred thousand clones listed, roughly 80% were seen once; the top ten hold approximately 9.1%. This specimen comes from a study of blood T cell repertoires in COVID-19. Study details: The United States, Italy and Spain provided the acute and convalescent COVID-19 samples. Sources were T cells, B-cell-depleted T cells, or PBMCs; the material itself was cDNA or gDNA.

The origin of this receptor is a man older than 75 with acute or convalescent COVID-19. Sample: peripheral blood. The V and J genes are TRBV5-1 and TRBJ1-1, with 11 bases that match TRBD1. The CDR3 region has the DNA TGCGCCAGCAGCTCAACCGGGACAGGGGGAGTGAACACTGAAGCTTTCTTT. It is translated as CASSSTGTGGVNTEAFF.